A single sample gave rise to the 8 T cell receptor beta chains below, sequenced in a study of cytomegalovirus exposure and HLA in healthy donors. The PCR used 60 Vbeta and 13 Jbeta primers. Assay: immunoSEQ multiplex PCR; the TCRdb copy retains only in-frame clones and omits some. The profile shows some 97,000 clones, more than 65% of them singletons. Sequencing input: PBMCs. These receptors all come from a woman under 30 in good health and CMV-seronegative.

This rearrangement joins TRBV10-3 to TRBJ2-3; D not certain. Trimming removed 4 bases at V and 2 bases at J, with 16 bases between. CDR1 and CDR2 (germline): ENHRY, SYGVKD. This CDR3 has 16 residues. The CDR3 loop is CAISGFLAPDTDTQYF. DNA of the CDR3: TGTGCCATCAGTGGATTTTTGGCCCCAGACACAGATACGCAGTATTTT.

The chain combines TRBV6-1 with TRBJ1-3, with D maybe TRBD1 (6 bases). The germline gives CDR1 MNHNS, CDR2 SASEGT. CDR3 length: 14 amino acids. V was clipped by 3 bases and J by 3 bases, with 9 bases between them. The CDR3 loop reads CASSEGQLGNTIYF. Written as DNA, the CDR3 is TGTGCCAGCAGTGAGGGACAACTTGGAAACACCATATATTTT.

The V gene is TRBV11-2, the J gene TRBJ2-7, with D possibly TRBD2 on 6 matching bases. The length of the CDR3 is 13 residues. The germline V gene has CDR1 SGHAT and CDR2 FQNNGV. The V gene lost 5 bases and the J gene lost 7 bases, with 15 bases spanning the gap. The CDR3 sequence is CASSRERVEEQYF. The CDR3 region has the DNA TGTGCCAGCAGCCGGGAGCGAGTGGAAGAGCAGTACTTC.

The chain employs TRBV4-2 and TRBJ2-7; 9 positions agree with TRBD1. The length of the CDR3 is 17 residues. V lost 2 bases to trimming and J lost 2 bases; unmatched junction nucleotides: 10. Germline CDR1 LGHNA, CDR2 YNFKEQ. CDR3 residues: CASSQSPPGQGTYEQYF. CDR3 bases: TGTGCCAGCAGCCAATCCCCACCGGGACAGGGCACCTACGAGCAGTACTTC.

The genes are TRBV15 and TRBJ2-5; maybe TRBD2 (6 bases). With 3 bases removed from V and 2 bases from J, the gap between germline ends came to 10 bases. This CDR3 comprises 14 residues. Germline CDR1 and CDR2: LNHNV and YYDKDF (reference sequence). The CDR3 sequence is CATSSAGRQETQYF. In nucleotides, the CDR3 is TGTGCCACCAGCAGCGCGGGGCGGCAAGAGACCCAGTACTTC.

This clone was observed once. The V call is TRBV19, the J call TRBJ1-6, with 8 bases identical to TRBD1. The CDR3 is 13 amino acids. CDR1 and CDR2 from the germline V gene are LNHDA and SQIVND (reference sequence). V lost 8 bases, J lost 5 bases, and 2 bases stayed unmatched. The CDR3 region has the DNA TGTGCCAGTGGGGGACAGGATAATTCACCCCTCCACTTT. Protein product: CASGGQDNSPLHF.

For this clone: A junction boundary mismatches the germline segment, possibly from a read error. The V and J genes are TRBV7-9 and TRBJ2-2, with 9 bases that match TRBD1. From germline, CDR1 is SEHNR and CDR2 FQNEAQ (reference sequence). This CDR3 comprises 17 residues. The CDR3 DNA sequence: TGTTCCAGCAGCTTAGTTCCGGGACAGGGGAACACCGGGGAGCTGTTTTTT. Encoded protein: CSSSLVPGQGNTGELFF.

This clone was seen more than once but under ten times. The J gene is TRBJ2-7, the V gene TRBV27; D perhaps matches TRBD2 (6 bases). From germline, CDR1 is MNHEY and CDR2 SMNVEV (reference sequence). CDR3 length: 15 amino acids. The ends were cut back, 0 bases at V and 2 bases at J, with 11 bases in the middle. In nucleotides, the CDR3 is TGTGCCAGCAGTTTATCAGTAGCGGAGACCTACGAGCAGTACTTC. This gives the protein CASSLSVAETYEQYF.